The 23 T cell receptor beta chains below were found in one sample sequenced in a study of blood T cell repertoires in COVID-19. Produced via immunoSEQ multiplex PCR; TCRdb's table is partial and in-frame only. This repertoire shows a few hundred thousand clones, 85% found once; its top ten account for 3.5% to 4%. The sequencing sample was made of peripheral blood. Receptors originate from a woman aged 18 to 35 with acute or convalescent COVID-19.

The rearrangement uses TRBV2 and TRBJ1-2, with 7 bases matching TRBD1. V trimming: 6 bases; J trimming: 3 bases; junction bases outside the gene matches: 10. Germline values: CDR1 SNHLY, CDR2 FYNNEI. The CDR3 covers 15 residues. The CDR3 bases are TGTGCCAGCAGGAAGAGAACAGGGGTCGACTATGGCTACACCTTC. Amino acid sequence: CASRKRTGVDYGYTF. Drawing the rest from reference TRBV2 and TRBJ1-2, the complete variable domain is EPEVTQTPSHQVTQMGQEVILRCVPISNHLYFYWYRQILGQKVEFLVSFYNNEISEKSEIFDDQFSVERPDGSNFTLKIRSTKLEDSAMYFCASRKRTGVDYGYTFGSGTRLTVV.

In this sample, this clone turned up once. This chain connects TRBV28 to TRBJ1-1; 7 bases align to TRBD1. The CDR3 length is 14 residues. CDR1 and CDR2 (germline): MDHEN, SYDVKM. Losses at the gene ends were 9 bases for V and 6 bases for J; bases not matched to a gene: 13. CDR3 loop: CASSGGTEGPEAFF. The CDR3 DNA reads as TGTGCCAGTAGCGGGGGGACAGAGGGCCCTGAAGCTTTCTTT.

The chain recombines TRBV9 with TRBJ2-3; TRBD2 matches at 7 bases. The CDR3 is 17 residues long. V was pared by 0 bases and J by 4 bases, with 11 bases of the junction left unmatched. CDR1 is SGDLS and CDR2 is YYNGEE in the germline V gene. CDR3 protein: CASSVAGRLASADTQYF. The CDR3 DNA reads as TGTGCCAGCAGCGTAGCGGGACGACTAGCCTCGGCAGATACGCAGTATTTT.

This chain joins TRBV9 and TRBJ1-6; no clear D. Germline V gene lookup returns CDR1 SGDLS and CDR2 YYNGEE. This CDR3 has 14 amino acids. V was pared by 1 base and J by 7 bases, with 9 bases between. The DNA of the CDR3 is TGTGCCAGCAGCGTATTGGGAGGGAATTCACCCCTCCACTTT. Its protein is CASSVLGGNSPLHF.

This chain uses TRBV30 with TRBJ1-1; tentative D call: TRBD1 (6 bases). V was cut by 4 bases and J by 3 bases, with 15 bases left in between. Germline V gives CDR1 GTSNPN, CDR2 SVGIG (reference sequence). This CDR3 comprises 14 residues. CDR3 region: CAWIGGPGDTEAFF. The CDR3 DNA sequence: TGTGCCTGGATTGGGGGACCAGGGGACACTGAAGCTTTCTTT.

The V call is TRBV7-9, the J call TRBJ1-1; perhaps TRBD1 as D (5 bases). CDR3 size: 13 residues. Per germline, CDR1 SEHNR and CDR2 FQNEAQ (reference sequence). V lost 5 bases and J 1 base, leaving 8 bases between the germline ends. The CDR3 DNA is TGTGCCAGCAGCCCCACAGGGAACACTGAAGCTTTCTTT. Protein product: CASSPTGNTEAFF.

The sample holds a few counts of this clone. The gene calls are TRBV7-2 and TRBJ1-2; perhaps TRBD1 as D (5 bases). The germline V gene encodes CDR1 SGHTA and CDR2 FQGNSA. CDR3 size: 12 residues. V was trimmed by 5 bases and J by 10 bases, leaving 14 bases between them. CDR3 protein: CASSPRGHHYTF. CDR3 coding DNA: TGTGCCAGCAGCCCCAGAGGACACCACTACACCTTC.

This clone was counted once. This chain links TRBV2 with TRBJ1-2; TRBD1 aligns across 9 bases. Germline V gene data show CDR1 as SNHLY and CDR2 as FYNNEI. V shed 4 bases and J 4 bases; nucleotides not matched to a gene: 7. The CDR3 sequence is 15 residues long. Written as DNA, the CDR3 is TGTGCCAGCAGTGTCAGGGACAGGGCAACCTATGGCTACACCTTC. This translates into CASSVRDRATYGYTF.

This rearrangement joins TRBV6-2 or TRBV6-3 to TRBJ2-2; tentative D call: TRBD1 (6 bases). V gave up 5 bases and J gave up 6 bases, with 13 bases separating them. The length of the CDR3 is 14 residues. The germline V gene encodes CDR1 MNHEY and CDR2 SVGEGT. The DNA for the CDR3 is TGTGCCAGCAGTCGCCAATACAGGGCCGGGGAGCTGTTTTTT. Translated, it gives CASSRQYRAGELFF.

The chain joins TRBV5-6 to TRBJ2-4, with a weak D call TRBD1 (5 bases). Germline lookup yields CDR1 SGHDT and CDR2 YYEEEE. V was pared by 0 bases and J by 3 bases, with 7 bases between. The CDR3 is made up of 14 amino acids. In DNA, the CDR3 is TGTGCCAGCAGCTTGGAAGGGGTCAAAAACATTCAGTACTTC. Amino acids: CASSLEGVKNIQYF.

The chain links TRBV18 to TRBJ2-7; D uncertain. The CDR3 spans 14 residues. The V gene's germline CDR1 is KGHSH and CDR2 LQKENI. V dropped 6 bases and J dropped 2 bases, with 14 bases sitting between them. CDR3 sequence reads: CASSQKPGPYEQYF. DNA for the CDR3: TGTGCCAGCTCCCAAAAACCAGGCCCCTACGAGCAGTACTTC.

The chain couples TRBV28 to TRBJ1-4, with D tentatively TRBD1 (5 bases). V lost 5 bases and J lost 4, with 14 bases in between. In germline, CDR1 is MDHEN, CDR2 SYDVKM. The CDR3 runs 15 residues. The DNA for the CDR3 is TGTGCCAGCAGTCCAGAACAGGATATTAATGAAAAACTGTTTTTT. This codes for CASSPEQDINEKLFF. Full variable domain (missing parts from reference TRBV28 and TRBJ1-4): DVKVTQSSRYLVKRTGEKVFLECVQDMDHENMFWYRQDPGLGLRLIYFSYDVKMKEKGDIPEGYSVSREKKERFSLILESASTNQTSMYLCASSPEQDINEKLFFGSGTQLSVL.

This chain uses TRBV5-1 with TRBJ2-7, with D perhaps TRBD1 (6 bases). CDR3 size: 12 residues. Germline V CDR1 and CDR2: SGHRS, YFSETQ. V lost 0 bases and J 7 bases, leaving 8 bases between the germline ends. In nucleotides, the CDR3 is TGCGCCAGCAGCTTGGTTCAGGGGGAGCAGTACTTC. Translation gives CASSLVQGEQYF. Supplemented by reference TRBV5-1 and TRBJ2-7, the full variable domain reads KAGVTQTPRYLIKTRGQQVTLSCSPISGHRSVSWYQQTPGQGLQFLFEYFSETQRNKGNFPGRFSGRQFSNSRSEMNVSTLELGDSALYLCASSLVQGEQYFGPGTRLTVT.

CDR3 sequence reads: CASSPGNSPLHF. CDR3 DNA: TGTGCCAGCAGTCCGGGGAATTCACCCCTCCACTTT. The chain is built from TRBV2 and TRBJ1-6; D unclear. The CDR3 runs 12 residues. V was pared by 5 bases and J by 7 bases, with 6 bases between. Germline CDR1 and CDR2: SNHLY and FYNNEI. Variable domain in full (rest from reference TRBV2 and TRBJ1-6): EPEVTQTPSHQVTQMGQEVILRCVPISNHLYFYWYRQILGQKVEFLVSFYNNEISEKSEIFDDQFSVERPDGSNFTLKIRSTKLEDSAMYFCASSPGNSPLHFGNGTRLTVT.

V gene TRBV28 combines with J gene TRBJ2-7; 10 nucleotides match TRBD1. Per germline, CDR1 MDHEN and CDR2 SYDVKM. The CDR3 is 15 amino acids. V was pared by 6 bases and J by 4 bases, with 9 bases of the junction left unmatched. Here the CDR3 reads CASSLSGTGDYEQYF. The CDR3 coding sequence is TGTGCCAGCAGCCTGAGCGGGACAGGGGATTACGAGCAGTACTTC.

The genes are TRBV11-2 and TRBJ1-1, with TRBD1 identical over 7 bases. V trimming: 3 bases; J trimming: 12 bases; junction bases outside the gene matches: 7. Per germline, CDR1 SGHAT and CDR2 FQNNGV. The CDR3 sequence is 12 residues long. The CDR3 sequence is CASSLSTGVPFF. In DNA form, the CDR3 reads TGTGCCAGCAGCTTGAGCACAGGGGTGCCTTTCTTT.

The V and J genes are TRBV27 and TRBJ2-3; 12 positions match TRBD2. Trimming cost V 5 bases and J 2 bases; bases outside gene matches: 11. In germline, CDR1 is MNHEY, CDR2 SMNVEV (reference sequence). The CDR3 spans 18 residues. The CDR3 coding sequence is TGTGCCAGCAGTCCCCATACCCTAGCGGGAGGGGTCACAGATACGCAGTATTTT. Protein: CASSPHTLAGGVTDTQYF.

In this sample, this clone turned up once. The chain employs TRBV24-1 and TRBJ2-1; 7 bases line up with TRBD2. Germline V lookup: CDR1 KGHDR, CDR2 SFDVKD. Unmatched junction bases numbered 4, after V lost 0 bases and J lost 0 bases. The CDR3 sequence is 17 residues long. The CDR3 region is CATSDLTGGGSYNEQFF. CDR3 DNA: TGTGCCACCAGTGATTTGACCGGCGGGGGCTCCTACAATGAGCAGTTCTTC.

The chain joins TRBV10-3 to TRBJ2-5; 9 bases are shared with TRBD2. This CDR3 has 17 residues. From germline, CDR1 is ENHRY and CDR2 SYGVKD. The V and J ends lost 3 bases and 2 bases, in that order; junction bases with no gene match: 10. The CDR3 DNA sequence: TGTGCCATCAGTGAACGTCTAGCGGGGAACGATCAAGAGACCCAGTACTTC. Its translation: CAISERLAGNDQETQYF.

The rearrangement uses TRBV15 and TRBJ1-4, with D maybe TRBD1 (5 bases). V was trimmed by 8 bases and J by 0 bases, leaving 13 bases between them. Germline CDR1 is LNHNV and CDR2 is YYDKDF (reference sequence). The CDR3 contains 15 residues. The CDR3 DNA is TGTGCCACCCAGACAGACCGTGCAACTAATGAAAAACTGTTTTTT. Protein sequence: CATQTDRATNEKLFF.

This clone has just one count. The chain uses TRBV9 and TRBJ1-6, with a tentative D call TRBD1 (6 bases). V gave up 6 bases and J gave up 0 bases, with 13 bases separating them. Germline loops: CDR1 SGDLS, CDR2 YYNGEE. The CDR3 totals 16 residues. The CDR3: CASTRGGSSYNSPLHF. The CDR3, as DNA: TGTGCCAGCACGCGAGGGGGAAGCTCCTATAATTCACCCCTCCACTTT. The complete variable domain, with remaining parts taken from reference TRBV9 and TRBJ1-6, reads DSGVTQTPKHLITATGQRVTLRCSPRSGDLSVYWYQQSLDQGLQFLIQYYNGEERAKGNILERFSAQQFPDLHSELNLSSLELGDSALYFCASTRGGSSYNSPLHFGNGTRLTVT.

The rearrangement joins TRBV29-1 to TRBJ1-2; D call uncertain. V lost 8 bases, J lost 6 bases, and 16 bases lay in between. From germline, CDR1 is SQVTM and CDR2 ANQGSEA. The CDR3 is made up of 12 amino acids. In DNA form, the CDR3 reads TGCAGCTCCCAGGAGGGTTCGAATGGCTACACCTTC. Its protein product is CSSQEGSNGYTF.

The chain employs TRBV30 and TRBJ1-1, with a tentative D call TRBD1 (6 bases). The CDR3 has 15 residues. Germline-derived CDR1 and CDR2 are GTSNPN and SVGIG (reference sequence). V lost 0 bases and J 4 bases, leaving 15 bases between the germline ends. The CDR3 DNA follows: TGTGCCTGGAGTGTATATACCGGGGGGCCCACTGAAGCTTTCTTT. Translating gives CAWSVYTGGPTEAFF.